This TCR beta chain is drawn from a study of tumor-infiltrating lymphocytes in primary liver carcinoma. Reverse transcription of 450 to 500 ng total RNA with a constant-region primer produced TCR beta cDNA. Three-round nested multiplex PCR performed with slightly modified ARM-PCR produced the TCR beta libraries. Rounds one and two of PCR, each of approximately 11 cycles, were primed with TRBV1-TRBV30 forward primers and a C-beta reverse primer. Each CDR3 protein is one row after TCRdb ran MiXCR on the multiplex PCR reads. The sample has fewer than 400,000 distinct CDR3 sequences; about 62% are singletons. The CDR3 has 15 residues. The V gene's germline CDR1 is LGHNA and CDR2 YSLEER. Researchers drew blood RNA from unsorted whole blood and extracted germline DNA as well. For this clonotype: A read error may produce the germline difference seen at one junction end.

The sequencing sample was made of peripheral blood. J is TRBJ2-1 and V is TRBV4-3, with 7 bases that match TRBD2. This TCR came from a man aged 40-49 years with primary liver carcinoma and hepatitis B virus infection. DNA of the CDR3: TGTGCCGGCAGCCAACTTAGCGGGTGGGGAAATGAGCAGTTCTTC. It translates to CAGSQLSGWGNEQFF.